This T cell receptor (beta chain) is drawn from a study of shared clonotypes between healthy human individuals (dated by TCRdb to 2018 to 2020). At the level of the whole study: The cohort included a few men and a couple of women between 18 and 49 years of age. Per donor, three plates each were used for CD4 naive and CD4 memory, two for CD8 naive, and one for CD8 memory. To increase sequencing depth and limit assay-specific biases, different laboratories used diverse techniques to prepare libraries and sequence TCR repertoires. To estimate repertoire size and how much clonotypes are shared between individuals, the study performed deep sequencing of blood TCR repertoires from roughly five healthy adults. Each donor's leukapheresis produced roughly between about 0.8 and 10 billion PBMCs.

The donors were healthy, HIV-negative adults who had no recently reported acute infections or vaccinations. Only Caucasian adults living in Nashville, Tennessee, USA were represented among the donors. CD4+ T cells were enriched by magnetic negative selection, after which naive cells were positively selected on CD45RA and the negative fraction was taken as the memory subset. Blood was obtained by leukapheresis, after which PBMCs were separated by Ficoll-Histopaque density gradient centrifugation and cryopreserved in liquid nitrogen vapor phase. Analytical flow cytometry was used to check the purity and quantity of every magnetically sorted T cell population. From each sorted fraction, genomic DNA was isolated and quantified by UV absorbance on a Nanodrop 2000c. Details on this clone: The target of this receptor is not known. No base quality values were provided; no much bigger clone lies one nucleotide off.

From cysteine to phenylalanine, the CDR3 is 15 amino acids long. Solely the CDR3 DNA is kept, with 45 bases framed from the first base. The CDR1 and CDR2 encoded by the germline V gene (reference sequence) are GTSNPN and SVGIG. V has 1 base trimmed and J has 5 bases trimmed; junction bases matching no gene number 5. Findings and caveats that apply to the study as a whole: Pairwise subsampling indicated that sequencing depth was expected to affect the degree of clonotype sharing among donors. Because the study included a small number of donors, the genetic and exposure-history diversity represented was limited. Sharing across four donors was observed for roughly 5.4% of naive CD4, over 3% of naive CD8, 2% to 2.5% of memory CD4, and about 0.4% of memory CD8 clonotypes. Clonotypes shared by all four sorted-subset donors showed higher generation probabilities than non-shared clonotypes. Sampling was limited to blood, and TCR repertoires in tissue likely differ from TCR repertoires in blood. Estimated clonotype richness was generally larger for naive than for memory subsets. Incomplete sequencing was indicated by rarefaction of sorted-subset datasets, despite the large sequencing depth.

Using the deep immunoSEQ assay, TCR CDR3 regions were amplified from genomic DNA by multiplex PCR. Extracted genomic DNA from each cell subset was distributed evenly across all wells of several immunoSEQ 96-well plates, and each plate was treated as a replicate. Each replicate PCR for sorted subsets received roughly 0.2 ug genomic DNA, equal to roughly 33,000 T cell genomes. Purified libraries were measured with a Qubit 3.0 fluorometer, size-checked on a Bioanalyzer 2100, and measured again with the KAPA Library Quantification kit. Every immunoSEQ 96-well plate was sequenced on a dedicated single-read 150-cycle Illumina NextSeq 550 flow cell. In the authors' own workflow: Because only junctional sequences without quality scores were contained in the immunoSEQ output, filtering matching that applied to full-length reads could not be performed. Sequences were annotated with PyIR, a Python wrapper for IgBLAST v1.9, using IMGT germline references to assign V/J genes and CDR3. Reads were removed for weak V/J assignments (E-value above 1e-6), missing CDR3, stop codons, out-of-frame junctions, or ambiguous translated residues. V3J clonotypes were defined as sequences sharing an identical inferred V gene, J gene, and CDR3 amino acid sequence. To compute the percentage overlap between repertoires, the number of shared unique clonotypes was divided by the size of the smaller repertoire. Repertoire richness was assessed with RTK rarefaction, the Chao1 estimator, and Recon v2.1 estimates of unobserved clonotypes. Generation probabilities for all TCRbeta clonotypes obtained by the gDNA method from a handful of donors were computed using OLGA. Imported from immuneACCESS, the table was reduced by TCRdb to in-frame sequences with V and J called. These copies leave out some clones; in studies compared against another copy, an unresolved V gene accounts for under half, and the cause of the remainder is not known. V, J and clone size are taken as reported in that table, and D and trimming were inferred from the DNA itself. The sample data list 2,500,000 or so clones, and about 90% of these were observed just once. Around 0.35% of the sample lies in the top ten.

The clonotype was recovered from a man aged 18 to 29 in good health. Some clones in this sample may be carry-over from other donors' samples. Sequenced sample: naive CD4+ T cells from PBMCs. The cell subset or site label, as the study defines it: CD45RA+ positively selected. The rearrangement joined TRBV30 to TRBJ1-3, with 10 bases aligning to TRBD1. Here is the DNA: TGTGCCTGGAGTGCGCCGACAGGGGGCAGAAACACCATATATTTT. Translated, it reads CAWSAPTGGRNTIYF.